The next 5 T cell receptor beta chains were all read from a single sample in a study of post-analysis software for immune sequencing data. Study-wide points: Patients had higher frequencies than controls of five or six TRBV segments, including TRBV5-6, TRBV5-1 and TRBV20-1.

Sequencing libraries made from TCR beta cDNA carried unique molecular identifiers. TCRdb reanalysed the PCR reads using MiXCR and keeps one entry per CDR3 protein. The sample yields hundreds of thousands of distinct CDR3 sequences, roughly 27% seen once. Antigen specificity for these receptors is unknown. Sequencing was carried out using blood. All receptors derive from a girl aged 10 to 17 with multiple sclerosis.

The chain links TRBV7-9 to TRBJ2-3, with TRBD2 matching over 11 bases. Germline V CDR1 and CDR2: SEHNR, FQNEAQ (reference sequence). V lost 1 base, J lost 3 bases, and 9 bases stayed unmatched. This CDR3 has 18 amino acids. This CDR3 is CASSLGRLAGPGTDTQYF. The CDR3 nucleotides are TGTGCCAGCAGCTTAGGCCGACTAGCGGGACCGGGAACAGATACGCAGTATTTT.

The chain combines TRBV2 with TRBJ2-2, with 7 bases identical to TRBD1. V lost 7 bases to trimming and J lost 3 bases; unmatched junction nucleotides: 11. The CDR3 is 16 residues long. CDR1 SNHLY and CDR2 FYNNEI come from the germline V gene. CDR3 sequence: CASIGYEGADTGELFF. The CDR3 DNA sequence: TGTGCCAGCATAGGATATGAGGGGGCCGACACCGGGGAGCTGTTTTTT.

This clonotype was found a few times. The DNA of the CDR3 is TGTGCCAGCAGCCGGAACAGGGTAATGGGCAATCAGCCCCAGCATTTT. It codes for CASSRNRVMGNQPQHF. The rearrangement links TRBV28 to TRBJ1-5; weak D call: TRBD1 (6 bases). CDR3 length: 16 amino acids. V lost 6 bases to trimming and J lost 2 bases, with 17 bases between them. Germline V gives CDR1 MDHEN, CDR2 SYDVKM.

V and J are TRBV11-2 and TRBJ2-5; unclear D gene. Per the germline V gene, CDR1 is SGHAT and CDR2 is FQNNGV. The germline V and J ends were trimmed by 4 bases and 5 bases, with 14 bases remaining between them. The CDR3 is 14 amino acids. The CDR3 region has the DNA TGTGCCAGCAGCTCGGTCCCGGAACGGGAGACCCAGTACTTC. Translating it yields CASSSVPERETQYF.

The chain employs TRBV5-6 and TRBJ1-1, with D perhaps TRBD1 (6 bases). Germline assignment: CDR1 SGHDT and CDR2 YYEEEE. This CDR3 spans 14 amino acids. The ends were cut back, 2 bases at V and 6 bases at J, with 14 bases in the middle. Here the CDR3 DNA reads TGTGCCAGCAGCTTCCCCAACAGGGCCGCTGAAGCTTTCTTT. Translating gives CASSFPNRAAEAFF.